This T cell receptor beta chain was documented in a study of regulatory T cells in long-lasting Graves disease. Time point: newly diagnosed GD, antithyroid drugs for less than 3 months. RNA extracted from PBMCs served as the sequencing template. Construction of the TCR beta libraries employed iRepertoire HTBI primers in conjunction with Arm-PCR of CDR3 regions. TCRdb reprocessed the multiplex PCR reads with MiXCR, giving one entry per CDR3 protein. The data hold over 400,000 distinct CDR3 sequences, with 11% to 15% observed a single time. In its sample, this clonotype was seen a few times. V shed 1 base and J shed 2 bases, with 18 bases lying between them. There are 18 residues in the CDR3. Germline values: CDR1 SGHTA, CDR2 FQGNSA. A further study also used this sample, focusing on T cells in Graves' hyperthyroidism and ophthalmopathy.

The sample consisted of peripheral blood mononuclear cells (PBMCs), taken at new diagnosis, from a patient treated with antithyroid drugs. This receptor was identified in a woman aged 50 to 65 with Graves disease. The V gene is TRBV7-2, the J gene TRBJ2-1, with D perhaps matching TRBD2 (6 bases). The CDR3 DNA sequence: TGTGCCAGCAGCTTAGGGAATGCGGGGCTCCCAACCTACAATGAGCAGTTCTTC. It encodes CASSLGNAGLPTYNEQFF.